These 21 T cell receptor beta chains were sequenced from one sample in a study of Ad26.COV2.S vaccination and SARS-CoV-2 variants. The repertoire was sequenced with immunoSEQ multiplex PCR; TCRdb's copy has only in-frame clones and lacks some. The sample contains 400,000 to 500,000 clones, over 75% of which appear only once. The treatment: about 20 received Ad26.COV2.S at low or high dose, single or two shots; roughly five received placebo; per-sample allocation not given. Samples were taken on day 63 after the first vaccine or placebo injection. Sequences were derived from peripheral blood, sampled in a trial of Ad26.COV2.S vaccine versus placebo. All receptors come from a person aged 18-65 years who received the Ad26.COV2.S COVID-19 vaccine or a placebo.

A note on this clone: This specimen includes other DNA sequences encoding the same CDR3. This chain joins TRBV12-3 or TRBV12-4 and TRBJ2-3; D not resolved. The CDR3 loop spans 11 amino acids. Trimming pared 6 bases from V and 3 bases from J, leaving 4 bases between. In DNA form, the CDR3 reads TGTGCCAGCAGCCTTACAGATACGCAGTATTTT. This gives the protein CASSLTDTQYF.

The chain has TRBV7-2 and TRBJ2-4; D is possibly TRBD2 (7 bases). The CDR3 length is 14 residues. Germline-derived CDR1 and CDR2 are SGHTA and FQGNSA. The germline V and J ends were trimmed by 6 bases and 5 bases, with 14 bases remaining between them. In DNA, the CDR3 is TGTGCCAGCAGGAGGGGGGGTAACGAAAACATTCAGTACTTC. It yields the protein CASRRGGNENIQYF.

This clone was recorded once. This chain links TRBV7-9 with TRBJ1-5, with TRBD1 identical over 9 bases. J lost 3 bases, V lost 1 base, and 7 bases had no gene match. CDR1 and CDR2 (germline): SEHNR, FQNEAQ (reference sequence). This CDR3 comprises 17 residues. DNA of the CDR3: TGTGCCAGCAGCTTAGTAAGAGGGACAGGGAACAATCAGCCCCAGCATTTT. Amino acids: CASSLVRGTGNNQPQHF. Variable domain in full (rest from reference TRBV7-9 and TRBJ1-5): DTGVSQNPRHKITKRGQNVTFRCDPISEHNRLYWYRQTLGQGPEFLTYFQNEAQLEKSRLLSDRFSAERPKGSFSTLEIQRTEQGDSAMYLCASSLVRGTGNNQPQHFGDGTRLSIL.

V usage is TRBV5-4 and J usage is TRBJ1-2; D not resolved. This CDR3 spans 15 amino acids. Germline V gene data show CDR1 as SGHNT and CDR2 as YYREEE (reference sequence). Trimming removed 0 bases at V and 5 bases at J, with 14 bases between. The CDR3: CASSLGQTIDYGYTF. The CDR3 DNA reads as TGTGCCAGCAGCTTGGGTCAGACAATCGATTATGGCTACACCTTC. Combining the CDR3 with reference TRBV5-4 and TRBJ1-2 gives the whole variable domain ETGVTQSPTHLIKTRGQQVTLRCSSQSGHNTVSWYQQALGQGPQFIFQYYREEENGRGNFPPRFSGLQFPNYSSELNVNALELDDSALYLCASSLGQTIDYGYTFGSGTRLTVV.

This clone showed up just once. The chain couples TRBV7-9 to TRBJ1-2; TRBD1 might be the D (5 bases). This CDR3 contains 14 residues. Germline V gives CDR1 SEHNR, CDR2 FQNEAQ (reference sequence). V shed 7 bases and J shed 6 bases, with 18 bases lying between them. The CDR3 loop reads CASMVGRGGDGYTF. The CDR3 nucleotides read TGTGCCAGCATGGTTGGAAGGGGAGGTGATGGCTACACCTTC. The complete variable domain, with remaining parts taken from reference TRBV7-9 and TRBJ1-2, reads DTGVSQNPRHKITKRGQNVTFRCDPISEHNRLYWYRQTLGQGPEFLTYFQNEAQLEKSRLLSDRFSAERPKGSFSTLEIQRTEQGDSAMYLCASMVGRGGDGYTFGSGTRLTVV.

This clone occurred many times. The V gene is TRBV10-1, the J gene TRBJ2-7; TRBD1 aligns across 7 bases. The CDR3 is 12 amino acids. CDR1 WNHNN and CDR2 SYGVQD come from the germline V gene (reference sequence). J was trimmed by 4 bases and V by 8 bases; bases with no gene match: 5. CDR3 sequence (DNA): TGCGCCAGCCACAGGGGTGGGTACGAGCAGTACTTC. Translated: CASHRGGYEQYF.

The rearrangement links TRBV7-6 to TRBJ2-2; D not certain. The CDR3 is 13 residues long. The germline gives CDR1 SGHVS, CDR2 FNYEAQ. The germline V and J ends were trimmed by 1 base and 6 bases, with 6 bases remaining between them. The CDR3 loop is CASSLVRPGELFF. The CDR3 DNA follows: TGTGCCAGCAGCTTAGTCAGGCCCGGGGAGCTGTTTTTT.

The rearrangement uses TRBV12-3 or TRBV12-4 and TRBJ2-3; D tentatively reads TRBD1 or TRBD2 (5 bases each). This CDR3 comprises 11 residues. V was shortened by 7 bases and J by 11 bases, with 13 bases between the two germline ends. This CDR3 reads CASNPGPRQYF. The CDR3 nucleotides are TGTGCCAGCAACCCGGGACCGAGGCAGTATTTT.

The chain couples TRBV27 to TRBJ1-2; possible D gene TRBD1, 5 bases. The CDR3 contains 14 residues. Germline V gene data show CDR1 as MNHEY and CDR2 as SMNVEV (reference sequence). The ends were cut back, 6 bases at V and 7 bases at J, with 18 bases in the middle. DNA of the CDR3: TGTGCCAGCAGCATCCGATCAGGGTTAGGTGGCTACACCTTC. It translates to CASSIRSGLGGYTF.

The J gene is TRBJ1-2, the V gene TRBV10-3; D remains unclear. This CDR3 is built from 14 residues. V lost 2 bases and J 8 bases, leaving 15 bases between the germline ends. Germline V gives CDR1 ENHRY, CDR2 SYGVKD. The CDR3 protein is CAISEPTWAGGYTF. In DNA, the CDR3 is TGTGCCATCAGTGAGCCGACTTGGGCAGGCGGCTACACCTTC.

The chain combines TRBV10-3 with TRBJ2-5, with D perhaps TRBD1 (6 bases). The length of the CDR3 is 14 residues. Germline-derived CDR1 and CDR2 are ENHRY and SYGVKD. Trimming took off 6 bases at V and 5 bases at J, with 16 bases between the two ends. The CDR3 nucleotides read TGTGCCATCAGCCAGGGGTCAGAAATGGAGACCCAGTACTTC. Translated, it gives CAISQGSEMETQYF.

As regards this clone: This sample includes further DNA sequences coding for the same CDR3. The chain is built from TRBV6-2 or TRBV6-3 and TRBJ2-7; D might be TRBD1 (5 bases). The germline V and J ends were trimmed by 4 bases and 2 bases, with 9 bases remaining between them. CDR1 and CDR2 from the germline V gene are MNHEY and SVGEGT. This CDR3 comprises 13 residues. CDR3 residues: CASSWGQTYEQYF. CDR3 coding DNA: TGTGCCAGCAGTTGGGGCCAGACCTACGAGCAGTACTTC.

A word on this clone: As the CDR3 is not closed by the conserved phenylalanine or tryptophan, this likely results from a read error. The DNA is omitted, as the CDR3 cannot be located on it reliably, and the CDR3 follows TCRdb's listing. The chain's CDR3 is CASNETPEPAP. The rearrangement links TRBV21-1 to TRBJ1-2. TRBV21-1 is reported as a pseudogene. The CDR3 length is 11 residues, termini included.

V gene TRBV28 combines with J gene TRBJ1-4; weak D call: TRBD1 (6 bases). Germline V gene sequence: CDR1 MDHEN, CDR2 SYDVKM. V was cut by 0 bases and J by 0 bases, with 26 bases left in between. The length of the CDR3 is 22 residues. In nucleotides, the CDR3 is TGTGCCAGCAGTTTATGGGAGGATAGGGCGACGACGGGGGCGCCAACTAATGAAAAACTGTTTTTT. It specifies CASSLWEDRATTGAPTNEKLFF.

The chain joins TRBV30 to TRBJ2-2; a possible D gene is TRBD1 (6 bases). CDR3 size: 12 residues. In germline, CDR1 is GTSNPN, CDR2 SVGIG (reference sequence). V was clipped by 8 bases and J by 3 bases, with 10 bases between them. CDR3 loop: CASHRDTGELFF. As DNA, the CDR3 is TGTGCCAGCCACAGGGACACCGGGGAGCTGTTTTTT. The whole variable domain, remainder taken from reference TRBV30 and TRBJ2-2, is SQTIHQWPATLVQPVGSPLSLECTVEGTSNPNLYWYRQAAGRGLQLLFYSVGIGQISSEVPQNLSASRPQDRQFILSSKKLLLSDSGFYLCASHRDTGELFFGEGSRLTVL.

In regard to this clone: The germline gene is not matched at one end of the junction; a read error may be the cause. The chain carries TRBV7-2 and TRBJ1-1; D may be TRBD1 (5 bases). Germline V CDR1 and CDR2: SGHTA, FQGNSA. This CDR3 contains 11 residues. The CDR3 DNA follows: TGTGCCAGCAGCTTAGTGGGACTTGTAGTCTTT. Protein product: CASSLVGLVVF. The entire variable domain, with the rest obtained from reference TRBV7-2 and TRBJ1-1, is as follows: GAGVSQSPSNKVTEKGKDVELRCDPISGHTALYWYRQSLGQGLEFLIYFQGNSAPDKSGLPSDRFSAERTGGSVSTLTIQRTQQEDSAVYLCASSLVGLVVFGQGTRLTVV.

This chain connects TRBV7-9 to TRBJ2-7, with D possibly being TRBD1 (6 bases). Trimming took 1 base from V and 9 from J, leaving 19 bases between them. The length of the CDR3 is 15 residues. Per the germline V gene, CDR1 is SEHNR and CDR2 is FQNEAQ (reference sequence). CDR3 protein: CASSLGRTADLGQYF. CDR3 bases: TGTGCCAGCAGCTTAGGGCGGACAGCCGATCTGGGGCAGTACTTC.

The V call is TRBV3-1 (or the pseudogene TRBV3-2), the J call TRBJ2-5, with 9 positions matching TRBD1. V was clipped by 0 bases and J by 5 bases; unmatched bases: 4. CDR1 and CDR2 from the germline V gene are LGHDT and YNNKEL (reference sequence). The CDR3 is 15 amino acids. CDR3: CASSQDWGQGETQYF. In DNA, the CDR3 is TGTGCCAGCAGCCAAGATTGGGGACAGGGTGAGACCCAGTACTTC.

V and J are TRBV21-1 and TRBJ2-7. TRBV21-1 is a listed pseudogene. CDR3 length: 12 residues. The DNA of the CDR3 is TGTGAGGTAGGGCAGAAAATTAGGGAGCAGTACTTC. Encoded protein: CEVGQKIREQYF.

The chain couples TRBV12-3 or TRBV12-4 to TRBJ1-2; D is unclear. Trimming took 7 bases from V and 8 from J, leaving 11 bases between them. CDR3 length: 11 residues. This CDR3 reads CASTMGYGYTF. The CDR3 bases are TGTGCCAGCACCATGGGGTACGGCTACACCTTC.

This chain uses TRBV4-2 with TRBJ2-1; D is unresolved. Trimming took off 3 bases at V and 7 bases at J, with 13 bases between the two ends. The CDR3 consists of 14 residues. Per the germline V gene, CDR1 is LGHNA and CDR2 is YNFKEQ. CDR3 protein: CASSQDIRRNEQFF. CDR3 coding DNA: TGTGCCAGCAGCCAGGATATCCGGAGAAATGAGCAGTTCTTC.